The subject of this entry is one T cell receptor (beta chain). The antigen is unknown. Libraries were prepared by immunoSEQ multiplex PCR; TCRdb keeps only in-frame clonotypes and omits some of them. The sample lists 20,000 to 25,000 clones, 72% occurring once. CDR3 length: 14 residues. The germline CDR1 and CDR2 sequences are MDHEN and SYDVKM. V dropped 4 bases and J dropped 1 base, with 7 bases sitting between them. The data belong to a study of PD-1 blockade in classical Hodgkin lymphoma. The study, taken as a whole, reports: At baseline, newly diagnosed patients reportedly showed less TCR diversity than healthy donors. Repertoire difference causes, possibly disease activity or prior therapy, remain undefined.

Time point defined: cycle 4 day 1 (C4D1), after less than seven weeks of nivolumab. All patients experienced relapse after autologous stem cell transplantation, and brentuximab vedotin exposure was variable. Thawed PBMCs were the source of CD4+ T cells, purified by magnetic negative selection. The V and J genes are TRBV28 and TRBJ1-4; unclear D gene. This sequence originates from a human donor with classical Hodgkin lymphoma. The sequencing used CD4+ T cells from blood, collected before the fourth cycle of nivolumab. This chain's CDR3 is CASSSTLTNEKLFF. CDR3 sequence (DNA): TGTGCCAGCAGTTCCACCTTAACTAATGAAAAACTGTTTTTT.